This T cell receptor beta chain was recorded in a study of technical replicates of blood from several donors. The assay was immunoSEQ multiplex PCR, and TCRdb's table has in-frame clones only and misses some. The sample carries tens of thousands of clones, 85% to 90% recorded once. Material: PBMCs. The sequence came from a human donor in good health. Some clones in this sample may be carry-over from other donors' samples.

This CDR3 is CASSRDSLYGYTF. CDR3 DNA: TGTGCCAGCTCACGGGACAGCCTCTATGGCTACACCTTC. V usage is TRBV18 and J usage is TRBJ1-2; TRBD1 matches at 7 bases. V lost 4 bases and J lost 4; bases outside the gene matches: 3. Germline V CDR1 and CDR2: KGHSH, LQKENI. The CDR3 has 13 amino acids.